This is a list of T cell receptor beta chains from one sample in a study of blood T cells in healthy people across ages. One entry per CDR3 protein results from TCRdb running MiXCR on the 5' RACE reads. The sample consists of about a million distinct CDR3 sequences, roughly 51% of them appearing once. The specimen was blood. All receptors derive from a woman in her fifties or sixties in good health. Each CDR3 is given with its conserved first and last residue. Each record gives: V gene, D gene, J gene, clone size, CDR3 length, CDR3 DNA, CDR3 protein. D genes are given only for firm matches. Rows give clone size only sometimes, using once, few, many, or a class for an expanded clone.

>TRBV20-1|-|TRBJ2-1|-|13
TGCGGTGCTAGAGGGGACGGAACAAATGAGCAGTTCTTC
CGARGDGTNEQFF
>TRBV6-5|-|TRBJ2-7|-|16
TGTGCCAGCAGTTACTCCTTCCTGACAGCCTCCTACGAGCAGTACTTC
CASSYSFLTASYEQYF
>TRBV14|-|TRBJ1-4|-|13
TGTGCCAGCAGCCAAGATGTGCTGGGAAAACTGTTTTTT
CASSQDVLGKLFF
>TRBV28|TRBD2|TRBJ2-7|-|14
TGTGCCAGCAGCCCACTAGCGGGACTCTACGAGCAGTACTTC
CASSPLAGLYEQYF
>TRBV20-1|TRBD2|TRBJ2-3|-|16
TGCAGTGCTCTGAGCGGGAGGTTTACTAGCACAGATACGCAGTATTTT
CSALSGRFTSTDTQYF
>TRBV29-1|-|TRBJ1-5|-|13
TGCAGCGTTGGGGGGTCTCCCGACCAGCCCCAGCATTTT
CSVGGSPDQPQHF
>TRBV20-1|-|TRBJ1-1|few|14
TGCAGTGCTAGAGCCAGCGACGGGGTCACTGAAGCTTTCTTT
CSARASDGVTEAFF
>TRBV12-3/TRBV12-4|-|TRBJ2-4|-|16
TGTGCCAGCAGCGAGGGGACAAGGGAAGCCAAAAACATTCAGTACTTC
CASSEGTREAKNIQYF
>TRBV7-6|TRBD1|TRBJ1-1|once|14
TGTGCCAGCAGCTCGGGACAGATAAACACTGAAGCTTTCTTT
CASSSGQINTEAFF
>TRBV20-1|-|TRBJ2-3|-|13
TGCAGTGCTGCACCGCAGGGGACAGATACGCAGTATTTT
CSAAPQGTDTQYF
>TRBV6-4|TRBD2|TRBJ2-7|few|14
TGTGCCAGCAGTGACTCGACTAGCGGGAGTGAGCAGTACTTC
CASSDSTSGSEQYF
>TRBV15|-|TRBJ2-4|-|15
TGTGCCACCAGCGCTCGCCGAAGCGTAGAGAGCGAGCAGAACTTC
CATSARRSVESEQNF
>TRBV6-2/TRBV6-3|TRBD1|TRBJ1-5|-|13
TGTGCCAGCAGTCTCGACAGGGCTCAGCCCCAGCATTTT
CASSLDRAQPQHF
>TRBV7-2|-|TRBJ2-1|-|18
TGTGCCAGCAGCTTAGTGGCTAGCCTGAGTTCCCAAGGGGGTGAGCAGTTCTTC
CASSLVASLSSQGGEQFF
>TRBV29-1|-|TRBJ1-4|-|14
TGCAGCGTTGAAGTCGGCCAGGGCGGTGAAAAACTGTTTTTT
CSVEVGQGGEKLFF
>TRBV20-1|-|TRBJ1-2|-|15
TGCAGTGCTTTTGTGCAAGGACTCATAGAAAGGGGCTACACCTTC
CSAFVQGLIERGYTF
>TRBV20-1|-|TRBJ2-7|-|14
TGCAGTGCTAGAGATAAGGGGAAGACCTACGAGCAGTACTTC
CSARDKGKTYEQYF
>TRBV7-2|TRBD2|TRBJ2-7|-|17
TGTGCCAGCAGCTCGAGGGGGCTAGCGGGAGGAAGGGGCGAGCAGTACTTC
CASSSRGLAGGRGEQYF
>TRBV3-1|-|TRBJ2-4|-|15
TGTGCCAGCAGCCAAACCGACAGGTGGGAAAACATTCAGTACTTC
CASSQTDRWENIQYF
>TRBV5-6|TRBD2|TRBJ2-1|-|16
TGTGCCAGCAGCTATCGGACTAGCGGGAGGGCAGGGGAGCAGTTCTTC
CASSYRTSGRAGEQFF
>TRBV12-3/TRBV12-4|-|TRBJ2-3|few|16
TGTGCCAGCAGTGCTAGATTAGGCGGGAGCACAGATACGCAGTATTTT
CASSARLGGSTDTQYF
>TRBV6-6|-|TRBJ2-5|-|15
TGTGCCAGCAGTTTGTCTCCGACGCCGAAAGAGACCCAGTACTTC
CASSLSPTPKETQYF
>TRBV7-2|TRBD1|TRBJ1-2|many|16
TGTGCCAGCAGCTTAGCCCGGGACAGCTCTTACTATGGCTACACCTTC
CASSLARDSSYYGYTF
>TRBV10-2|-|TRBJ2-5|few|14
TGCGCCAGCAGTCGGATAGGGTACCAAGAGACCCAGTACTTC
CASSRIGYQETQYF